These 8 T cell receptor beta chains came from one sample sequenced in a study of blood T cell repertoires in COVID-19. Repertoires were generated with immunoSEQ multiplex PCR, while TCRdb's copy carries only in-frame clones and drops some. The sample lists about 270,000 clones, roughly 86% seen once, with approximately 10% in the top ten. The sequenced material came from peripheral blood. The receptors come from a middle-aged man with active or convalescent COVID-19.

The chain is built from TRBV7-2 and TRBJ2-1; D may be TRBD1 (5 bases). V lost 4 bases to trimming and J lost 5 bases, with 9 bases between them. The CDR3 contains 13 residues. Per germline, CDR1 SGHTA and CDR2 FQGNSA. This CDR3 is CASSSGHHNEQFF. Written as DNA, the CDR3 is TGTGCCAGCAGCTCCGGACACCACAATGAGCAGTTCTTC.

This chain uses TRBV12-5 with TRBJ2-2, with D hard to call. V was cut by 3 bases and J by 3 bases, with 17 bases left in between. Germline V gene lookup returns CDR1 LGHNT and CDR2 FRNRAP. The CDR3 runs to 17 residues. The DNA for the CDR3 is TGTGCTAGTGGTTTCATCGGGTACGAAATGGACACCGGGGAGCTGTTTTTT. As protein: CASGFIGYEMDTGELFF.

This chain connects TRBV30 to TRBJ2-2; D is possibly TRBD2 (5 bases). V gave up 5 bases and J gave up 4 bases, with 8 bases separating them. The CDR3 sequence is 12 residues long. CDR1 is GTSNPN and CDR2 is SVGIG in the germline V gene (reference sequence). The CDR3 DNA follows: TGTGCCTGGTCGGGATCCACCGGGGAGCTGTTTTTT. Encoded protein: CAWSGSTGELFF.

The chain couples TRBV7-9 to TRBJ1-5; the D is unclear. The germline V gene has CDR1 SEHNR and CDR2 FQNEAQ (reference sequence). Trimming shortened V by 1 base and J by 3 bases, and 7 bases separated the two germline ends. The CDR3 contains 14 residues. DNA for the CDR3: TGTGCCAGCAGCTTAGGAGGGATCAATCAGCCCCAGCATTTT. It yields the protein CASSLGGINQPQHF.

This clone was seen only once. This chain links TRBV15 with TRBJ2-3; possibly TRBD1 for D (5 bases). The CDR3 contains 16 residues. V was cut by 5 bases and J by 4 bases, with 19 bases left in between. CDR1 is LNHNV, CDR2 YYDKDF, per germline (reference sequence). The CDR3 nucleotides are TGTGCCACCAGCTCCCAGGGTTCCATTGGGGCAGATACGCAGTATTTT. This codes for CATSSQGSIGADTQYF.

The chain has TRBV30 and TRBJ2-7; 7 bases fit TRBD1. CDR3 length: 14 amino acids. J lost 1 base, V lost 0 bases, and 3 bases had no gene match. Germline CDR1 reads GTSNPN; CDR2 reads SVGIG (reference sequence). The CDR3, as DNA: TGTGCCTGGAGTGTTTCAGGGGGTTCCTACGAGCAGTACTTC. Encoded protein: CAWSVSGGSYEQYF.

This chain joins TRBV5-1 and TRBJ2-3; a possible D gene is TRBD1 (6 bases). Trimming removed 5 bases at V and 6 bases at J, with 16 bases between. The CDR3 sequence is 14 residues long. Per germline, CDR1 SGHRS and CDR2 YFSETQ. CDR3 bases: TGCGCCAGCAGAGAGAGCGAGGGGGTTGATACGCAGTATTTT. This codes for CASRESEGVDTQYF.

This sequence joins TRBV5-4 and TRBJ2-7, with D maybe TRBD2 (5 bases). Between the trimmed V and J ends, which lost 3 bases and 6 bases, there was a span of 16 bases. The CDR3 is made up of 14 amino acids. Germline CDR1 and CDR2: SGHNT and YYREEE (reference sequence). The CDR3 bases are TGTGCCAGCAGCTCTCCGGACTCTAACCTCGAGCAGTACTTC. It is translated as CASSSPDSNLEQYF.